These 10 T cell receptor beta chains came from one sample sequenced in a study of blood T cell repertoires in COVID-19. TCRdb's copy holds only in-frame clones and misses some; the assay was immunoSEQ multiplex PCR. The repertoire holds approximately 130,000 clones, with roughly four fifths as singletons. The specimen sequenced was peripheral blood. These receptors were obtained from a human donor in a cohort sampled during active COVID-19.

The chain carries TRBV3-1 (or the pseudogene TRBV3-2) and TRBJ2-5; a possible D gene is TRBD1 (6 bases). In germline, CDR1 is LGHDT, CDR2 YNNKEL (reference sequence). V gave up 0 bases and J gave up 4 bases, with 12 bases separating them. The CDR3 consists of 15 residues. The CDR3: CASSQDQGLGETQYF. The CDR3 bases are TGTGCCAGCAGCCAAGATCAGGGGTTGGGAGAGACCCAGTACTTC.

V gene TRBV5-1 combines with J gene TRBJ1-5; TRBD1 might be the D (6 bases). The CDR3 runs 15 residues. Germline CDR1 reads SGHRS; CDR2 reads YFSETQ. V was clipped by 0 bases and J by 1 base, with 8 bases between them. This CDR3 is CASSLGGLSNQPQHF. The CDR3 DNA reads as TGCGCCAGCAGCTTGGGGGGGCTGAGCAATCAGCCCCAGCATTTT.

The chain joins TRBV7-2 to TRBJ2-3; D call uncertain. This CDR3 region has 13 residues. Between the trimmed V and J ends, which lost 4 bases and 4 bases, there was a span of 9 bases. Germline CDR1 and CDR2: SGHTA and FQGNSA. The CDR3, as DNA: TGTGCCAGCAGCTCGTACTTAGCAGATACGCAGTATTTT. Translation: CASSSYLADTQYF.

With respect to this clone: Within the sample, other DNA sequences also encode this same CDR3. V is TRBV24-1 and J is TRBJ1-5; TRBD1 matches 7 bases. V shed 7 bases and J 5 bases; nucleotides not matched to a gene: 4. The CDR3 is made up of 13 amino acids. Germline V gene sequence: CDR1 KGHDR, CDR2 SFDVKD. The chain's CDR3 is CATRDRAYQPQHF. As DNA, the CDR3 is TGTGCCACCAGAGACAGGGCTTATCAGCCCCAGCATTTT.

The genes are TRBV5-1 and TRBJ2-2, with TRBD1 as a possible D gene (6 bases). Germline V gene lookup returns CDR1 SGHRS and CDR2 YFSETQ. The CDR3 loop spans 14 amino acids. V was clipped by 3 bases and J by 3 bases, with 9 bases between them. Written as DNA, the CDR3 is TGCGCCAGCAGCTCGGGACAATACACCGGGGAGCTGTTTTTT. It codes for CASSSGQYTGELFF.

This clone was observed a few times. The rearrangement links TRBV5-1 to TRBJ2-3; possibly TRBD2 for D (6 bases). This CDR3 has 12 amino acids. Germline CDR1 SGHRS, CDR2 YFSETQ. Trimming left V 4 bases short and J 10 bases short, with 13 bases between. As DNA, the CDR3 is TGCGCCAGCAGCCCTGACGGGGAGGCGCAGTATTTT. Residues: CASSPDGEAQYF.

This chain uses TRBV6-2 or TRBV6-3 with TRBJ2-3; D ambiguous. The CDR3 has 12 residues. Germline-derived CDR1 and CDR2 are MNHEY and SVGEGT. Trimming stripped 3 bases from V and 4 bases from J, with 5 bases between. CDR3 protein: CASSYLSDTQYF. DNA of the CDR3: TGTGCCAGCAGTTATTTATCAGATACGCAGTATTTT.

The rearrangement joins TRBV19 to TRBJ2-2; 10 bases align to TRBD1. Trimming removed 4 bases from V and 0 bases from J; junction bases left unmatched: 8. CDR1 is LNHDA and CDR2 is SQIVND in the germline V gene (reference sequence). The CDR3 length is 18 residues. The CDR3 DNA reads TGTGCCAGTAGTACCCGGACAGGGGGACACGCGAACACCGGGGAGCTGTTTTTT. Protein product: CASSTRTGGHANTGELFF.

This clone was detected only once. The chain recombines TRBV9 with TRBJ2-3; TRBD2 matches at 8 bases. This CDR3 has 16 residues. Germline loops: CDR1 SGDLS, CDR2 YYNGEE. With V trimmed by 2 bases and J by 0 bases, 5 bases remained unmatched. CDR3 sequence: CASSVGVAGSTDTQYF. The CDR3 region has the DNA TGTGCCAGCAGCGTTGGGGTAGCGGGGAGCACAGATACGCAGTATTTT.

V usage is TRBV12-5 and J usage is TRBJ1-5, with D hard to call. CDR3 length: 21 amino acids. V was cut by 0 bases and J by 0 bases, with 24 bases left in between. In germline, CDR1 is LGHNT, CDR2 FRNRAP. CDR3 in amino acids: CASGLVLAGVSESYSNQPQHF. The DNA of the CDR3 is TGTGCTAGTGGTTTGGTATTGGCGGGTGTCTCGGAATCTTATAGCAATCAGCCCCAGCATTTT.